This T cell receptor beta chain was obtained from a study of cytomegalovirus exposure and HLA in healthy donors. Study-wide findings and caveats: Sequencing probably produced one cluster of sequence variants that were highly shared. 150 to 200 TCR beta chains were listed as cytomegalovirus-associated.

The PCR used 60 Vbeta and 13 Jbeta primers. This table comes from immunoSEQ multiplex PCR, and its TCRdb copy is limited to in-frame clones, with some not included. The table shows approximately 140,000 clones, with 66% occurring only once. The table lists this clone with a few counts. Its antigen is not known. The trim removed 4 bases at V and 4 bases at J, leaving 16 bases unmatched. Per germline, CDR1 SGDLS and CDR2 YYNGEE. The CDR3 has 19 amino acids. The chain couples TRBV9 to TRBJ2-3, with 12 bases identical to TRBD2. The sequence came from a woman aged 60-70 years in good health and CMV-seronegative. Material for sequencing was PBMCs. This CDR3 reads CASSPDAASGGARADTQYF. The CDR3 coding sequence is TGTGCCAGCAGCCCCGACGCGGCTAGCGGGGGGGCCCGGGCAGATACGCAGTATTTT.